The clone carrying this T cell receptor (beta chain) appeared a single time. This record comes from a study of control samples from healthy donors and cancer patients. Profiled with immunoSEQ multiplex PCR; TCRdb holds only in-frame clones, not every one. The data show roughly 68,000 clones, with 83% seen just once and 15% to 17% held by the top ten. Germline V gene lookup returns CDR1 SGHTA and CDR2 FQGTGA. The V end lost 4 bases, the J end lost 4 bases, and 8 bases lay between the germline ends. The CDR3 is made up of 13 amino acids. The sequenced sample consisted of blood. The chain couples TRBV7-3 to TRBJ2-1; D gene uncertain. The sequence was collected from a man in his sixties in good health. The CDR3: CASSSSEYNEQFF. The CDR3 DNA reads TGTGCCAGCAGCTCCTCAGAATACAATGAGCAGTTCTTC.